The count of the clone carrying this T cell receptor (beta chain) is one. Its antigen is unidentified. This entry belongs to a study of cytomegalovirus exposure and HLA in healthy donors. Study-level points and caveats: Earlier analysis found most TCR beta V segments productive about 87% or about 30% of the time. Serostatus for CMV was the only available immune exposure information.

Per the germline V gene, CDR1 is MGHDK and CDR2 is SYGVNS. This CDR3 contains 14 residues. The V gene end was trimmed by 2 bases and the J gene end by 3 bases; junction bases not matched to a gene: 4. Vbeta (60) and Jbeta (13) primers were used in the PCR. Produced via immunoSEQ multiplex PCR; TCRdb's table is partial and in-frame only. The sample yields 100,000 or so clones, 75% to 90% seen once. This rearrangement joins TRBV25-1 to TRBJ2-7, with 7 bases fitting TRBD1. The specimen was PBMCs. The receptor was isolated from a man younger than 40 in good health and CMV-seropositive. The CDR3 region is CASSEERGHYEQYF. The CDR3 region has the DNA TGTGCCAGCAGTGAAGAGAGGGGGCACTACGAGCAGTACTTC.